This T cell receptor (beta chain) comes out of a study of blood T cell repertoires in COVID-19. At the level of the study: Specimens from acute and convalescent COVID-19 originated in the United States, Italy and Spain. Sample material is recorded as cDNA or gDNA derived from T cells, B-cell-depleted T cells, or PBMCs.

The germline gives CDR1 LNHNV, CDR2 YYDKDF (reference sequence). This CDR3 is 14 amino acids long. V shed 5 bases and J 7 bases; nucleotides not matched to a gene: 3. In the original processing: Estimation of nucleated cell counts was performed using reference gene primer amplification. The data were produced by immunoSEQ multiplex PCR, yet TCRdb's version contains in-frame clones alone and is incomplete. V, J and clone size derive from that table, while D and trimming were established from the DNA sequence. The sample holds 130,000 to 150,000 clones, 70% to 85% seen once. The clonotype comes from a woman at least 80 years old in a cohort sampled during active or convalescent COVID-19. Sequencing used peripheral blood. The chain joins TRBV15 to TRBJ2-2; TRBD1 matches 11 bases. For the CDR3, the DNA is TGTGCCACCAGCCCGGGACAGGGGGTCGGGGAGCTGTTTTTT. This codes for CATSPGQGVGELFF.